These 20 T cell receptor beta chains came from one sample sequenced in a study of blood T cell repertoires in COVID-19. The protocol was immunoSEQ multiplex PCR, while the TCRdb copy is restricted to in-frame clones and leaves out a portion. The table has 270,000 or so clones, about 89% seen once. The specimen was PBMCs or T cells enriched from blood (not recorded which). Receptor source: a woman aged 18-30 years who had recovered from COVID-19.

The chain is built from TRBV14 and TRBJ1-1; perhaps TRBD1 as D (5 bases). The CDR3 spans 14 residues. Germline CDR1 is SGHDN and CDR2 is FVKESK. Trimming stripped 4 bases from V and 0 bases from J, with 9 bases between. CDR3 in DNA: TGTGCCAGCAGCCTTAGACAGATGAACACTGAAGCTTTCTTT. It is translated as CASSLRQMNTEAFF.

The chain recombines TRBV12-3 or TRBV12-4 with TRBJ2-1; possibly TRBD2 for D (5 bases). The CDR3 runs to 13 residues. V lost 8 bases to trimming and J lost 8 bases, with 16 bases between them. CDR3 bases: TGTGCCAGCGCTGGGGTGGAGGTTTATGAGCAGTTCTTC. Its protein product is CASAGVEVYEQFF.

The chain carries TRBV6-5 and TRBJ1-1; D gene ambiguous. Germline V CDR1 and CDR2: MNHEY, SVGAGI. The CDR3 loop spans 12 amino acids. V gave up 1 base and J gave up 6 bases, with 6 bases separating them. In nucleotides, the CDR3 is TGTGCCAGCAGTTACTATGCGGCTGAAGCTTTCTTT. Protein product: CASSYYAAEAFF.

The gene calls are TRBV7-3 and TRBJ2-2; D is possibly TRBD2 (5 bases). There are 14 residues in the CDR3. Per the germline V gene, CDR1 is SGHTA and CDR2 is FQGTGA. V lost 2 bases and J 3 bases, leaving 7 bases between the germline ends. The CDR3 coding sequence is TGTGCCAGCAGCTTACGGGATGACACCGGGGAGCTGTTTTTT. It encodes CASSLRDDTGELFF.

The CDR3 DNA follows: TGTGCCTGGAGTGTACGGTCGACTAATGAGCAGTTCTTC. It encodes CAWSVRSTNEQFF. This sequence joins TRBV30 and TRBJ2-1; no clear D. Per the germline V gene, CDR1 is GTSNPN and CDR2 is SVGIG (reference sequence). V lost 0 bases to trimming and J lost 7 bases, with 10 bases between them. The CDR3 is 13 amino acids.

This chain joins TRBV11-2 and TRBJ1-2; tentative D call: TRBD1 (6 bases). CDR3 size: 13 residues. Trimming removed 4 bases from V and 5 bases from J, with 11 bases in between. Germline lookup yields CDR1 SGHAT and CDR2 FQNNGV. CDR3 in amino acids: CASSSQGYYGYTF. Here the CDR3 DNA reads TGTGCCAGCAGCTCTCAGGGGTATTATGGCTACACCTTC.

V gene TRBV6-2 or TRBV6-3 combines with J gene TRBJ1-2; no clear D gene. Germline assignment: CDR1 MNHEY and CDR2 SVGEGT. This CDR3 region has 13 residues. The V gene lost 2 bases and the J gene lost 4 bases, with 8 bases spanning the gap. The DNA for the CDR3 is TGTGCCAGCAGTTACGGCAGGCCCTATGGCTACACCTTC. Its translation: CASSYGRPYGYTF.

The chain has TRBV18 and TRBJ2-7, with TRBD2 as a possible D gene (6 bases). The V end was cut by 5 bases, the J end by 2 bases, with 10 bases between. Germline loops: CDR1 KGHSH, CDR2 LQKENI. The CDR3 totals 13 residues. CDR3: CASSGGSTYEQYF. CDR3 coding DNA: TGTGCCAGCTCAGGGGGGTCCACCTACGAGCAGTACTTC.

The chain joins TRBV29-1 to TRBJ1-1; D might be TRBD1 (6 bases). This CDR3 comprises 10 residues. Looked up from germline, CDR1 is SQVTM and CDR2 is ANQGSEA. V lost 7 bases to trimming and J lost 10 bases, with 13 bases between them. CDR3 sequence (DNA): TGCAGCGGTGCAGGGGAAAGAGCTTTCTTT. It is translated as CSGAGERAFF. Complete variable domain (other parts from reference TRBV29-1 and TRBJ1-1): SAVISQKPSRDICQRGTSLTIQCQVDSQVTMMFWYRQQPGQSLTLIATANQGSEATYESGFVIDKFPISRPNLTFSTLTVSNMSPEDSSIYLCSGAGERAFFGQGTRLTVV.

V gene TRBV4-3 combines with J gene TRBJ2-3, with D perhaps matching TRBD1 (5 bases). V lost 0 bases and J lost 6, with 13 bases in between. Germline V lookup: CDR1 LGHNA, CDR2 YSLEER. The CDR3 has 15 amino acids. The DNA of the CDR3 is TGCGCCAGCAGCCAAGATTGGGGCGGTGAGGATACGCAGTATTTT. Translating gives CASSQDWGGEDTQYF.

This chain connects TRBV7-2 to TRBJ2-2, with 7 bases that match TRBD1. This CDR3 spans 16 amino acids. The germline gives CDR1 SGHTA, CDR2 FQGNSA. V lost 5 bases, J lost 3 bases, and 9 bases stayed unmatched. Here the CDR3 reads CASSADRVYDTGELFF. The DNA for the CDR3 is TGTGCCAGCAGCGCCGACAGGGTGTATGACACCGGGGAGCTGTTTTTT. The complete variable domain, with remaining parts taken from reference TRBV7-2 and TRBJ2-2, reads GAGVSQSPSNKVTEKGKDVELRCDPISGHTALYWYRQSLGQGLEFLIYFQGNSAPDKSGLPSDRFSAERTGGSVSTLTIQRTQQEDSAVYLCASSADRVYDTGELFFGEGSRLTVL.

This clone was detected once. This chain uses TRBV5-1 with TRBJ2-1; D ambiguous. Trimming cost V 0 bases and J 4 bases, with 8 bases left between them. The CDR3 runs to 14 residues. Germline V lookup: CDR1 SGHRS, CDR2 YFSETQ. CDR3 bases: TGCGCCAGCAGCTTGGCCGGGTTTTACAATGAGCAGTTCTTC. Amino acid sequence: CASSLAGFYNEQFF.

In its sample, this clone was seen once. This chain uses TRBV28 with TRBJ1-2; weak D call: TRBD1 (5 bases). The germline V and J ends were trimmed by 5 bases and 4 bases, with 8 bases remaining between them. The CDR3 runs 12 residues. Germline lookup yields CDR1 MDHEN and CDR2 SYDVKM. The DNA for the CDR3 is TGTGCCAGCAGTCGGGGGTTCTATGGCTACACCTTC. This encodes CASSRGFYGYTF.

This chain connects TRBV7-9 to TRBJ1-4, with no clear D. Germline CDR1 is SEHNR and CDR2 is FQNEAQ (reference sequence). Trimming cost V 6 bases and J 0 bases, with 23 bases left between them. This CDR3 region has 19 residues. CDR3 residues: CASSFPSSLMVATNEKLFF. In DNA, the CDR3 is TGTGCCAGCAGTTTCCCTTCGAGTCTAATGGTTGCAACTAATGAAAAACTGTTTTTT.

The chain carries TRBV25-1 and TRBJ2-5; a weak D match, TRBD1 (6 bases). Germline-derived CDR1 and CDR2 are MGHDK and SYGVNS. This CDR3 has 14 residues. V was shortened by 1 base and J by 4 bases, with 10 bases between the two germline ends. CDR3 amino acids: CASSEWGQRETQYF. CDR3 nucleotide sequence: TGTGCCAGCAGTGAATGGGGACAAAGAGAGACCCAGTACTTC. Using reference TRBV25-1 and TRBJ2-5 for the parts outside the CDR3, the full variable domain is EADIYQTPRYLVIGTGKKITLECSQTMGHDKMYWYQQDPGMELHLIHYSYGVNSTEKGDLSSESTVSRIRTEHFPLTLESARPSHTSQYLCASSEWGQRETQYFGPGTRLLVL.

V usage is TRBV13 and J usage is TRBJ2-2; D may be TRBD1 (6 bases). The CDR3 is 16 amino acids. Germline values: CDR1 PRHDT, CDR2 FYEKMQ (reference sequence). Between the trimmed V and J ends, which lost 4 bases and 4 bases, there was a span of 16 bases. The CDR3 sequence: CASSYRQVSITGELFF. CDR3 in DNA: TGTGCCAGCAGCTATCGACAGGTTTCGATCACCGGGGAGCTGTTTTTT.

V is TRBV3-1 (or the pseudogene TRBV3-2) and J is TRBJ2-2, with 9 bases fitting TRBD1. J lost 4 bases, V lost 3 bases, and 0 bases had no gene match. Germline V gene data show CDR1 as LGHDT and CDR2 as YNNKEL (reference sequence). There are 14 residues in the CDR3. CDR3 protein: CASSQTGGTGELFF. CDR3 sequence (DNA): TGTGCCAGCAGCCAGACAGGGGGCACCGGGGAGCTGTTTTTT.

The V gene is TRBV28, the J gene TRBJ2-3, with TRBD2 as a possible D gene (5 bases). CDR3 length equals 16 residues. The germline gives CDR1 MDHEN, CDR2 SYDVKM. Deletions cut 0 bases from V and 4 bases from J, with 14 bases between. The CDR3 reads CASSLWSSGSPDTQYF. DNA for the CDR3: TGTGCCAGCAGTTTATGGAGCTCGGGAAGCCCAGATACGCAGTATTTT.

The CDR3 DNA is TGTGCCAGCAGCCAAGAACTGGATCAGCCCCAGCATTTT. It specifies CASSQELDQPQHF. The gene calls are TRBV3-1 (or the pseudogene TRBV3-2) and TRBJ1-5; D is undetermined. V dropped 0 bases and J dropped 5 bases, with 5 bases sitting between them. The CDR3 runs to 13 residues. Germline CDR1 LGHDT, CDR2 YNNKEL (reference sequence).

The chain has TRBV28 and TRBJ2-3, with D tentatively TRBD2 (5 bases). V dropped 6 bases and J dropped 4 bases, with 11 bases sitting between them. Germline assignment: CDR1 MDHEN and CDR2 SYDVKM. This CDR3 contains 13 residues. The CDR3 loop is CASSLGLSDTQYF. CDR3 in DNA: TGTGCCAGCAGCCTTGGACTCTCAGATACGCAGTATTTT. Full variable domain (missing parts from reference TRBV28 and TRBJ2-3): DVKVTQSSRYLVKRTGEKVFLECVQDMDHENMFWYRQDPGLGLRLIYFSYDVKMKEKGDIPEGYSVSREKKERFSLILESASTNQTSMYLCASSLGLSDTQYFGPGTRLTVL.